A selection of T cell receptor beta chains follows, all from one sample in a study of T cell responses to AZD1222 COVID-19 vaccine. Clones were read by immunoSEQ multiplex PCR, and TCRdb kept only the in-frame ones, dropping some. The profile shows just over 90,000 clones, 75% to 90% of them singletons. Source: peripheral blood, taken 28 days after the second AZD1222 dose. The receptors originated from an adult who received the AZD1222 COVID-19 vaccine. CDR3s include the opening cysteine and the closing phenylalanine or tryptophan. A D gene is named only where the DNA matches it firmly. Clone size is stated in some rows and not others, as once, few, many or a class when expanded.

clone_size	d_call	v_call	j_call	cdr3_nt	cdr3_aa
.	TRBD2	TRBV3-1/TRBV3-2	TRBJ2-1	TGTGCCAGCAGCCAAGATCTCCGGGGGGGTTACAATGAGCAGTTCTTC	CASSQDLRGGYNEQFF
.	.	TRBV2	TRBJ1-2	TGTGCCAGCAGTGATCGGGGGCAGCTTAACTATGGCTACACCTTC	CASSDRGQLNYGYTF
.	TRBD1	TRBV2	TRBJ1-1	TGTGCCAGCTCCGGACAGGTCGACACTGAAGCTTTCTTT	CASSGQVDTEAFF
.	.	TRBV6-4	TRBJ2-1	TGTGCCAGCAGTGACTCCGTGGGGGGGGGCCACAATGAGCAGTTCTTC	CASSDSVGGGHNEQFF
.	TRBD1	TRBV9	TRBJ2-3	TGTGCCAGCAGCATCGAGGGGGCTAGGACAGATACGCAGTATTTT	CASSIEGARTDTQYF
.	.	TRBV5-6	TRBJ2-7	TGTGCCAGCAGCCCCGCCGGGACCATCTACGAGCAGTACTTC	CASSPAGTIYEQYF
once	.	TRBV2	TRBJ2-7	TGTGCCAGCAGTGACAGCACCTACGAGCAGTACTTC	CASSDSTYEQYF
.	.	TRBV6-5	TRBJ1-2	TGTGCCATCAGGCGGGGCCCGGGGGACGGTGGCTACACCTTC	CAIRRGPGDGGYTF
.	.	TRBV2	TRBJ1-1	TGTGCCAGCAGCCTGGACCCCTCTCTCGGACAGCCGAACACTGAAGCTTTCTTT	CASSLDPSLGQPNTEAFF
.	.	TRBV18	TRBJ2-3	TGTGCCAGCTCACCACGGGACACCGGCGGGACAGATACGCAGTATTTT	CASSPRDTGGTDTQYF
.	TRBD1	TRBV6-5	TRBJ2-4	TGTGCCAGCAGACAGGGGAAAGGGAACATTCAGTACTTC	CASRQGKGNIQYF
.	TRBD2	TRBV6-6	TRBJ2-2	TGTGCCAGCAGTCGCGCTCTAGCGGGAGGTTTGCGTACCGGGGAGCTGTTTTTT	CASSRALAGGLRTGELFF
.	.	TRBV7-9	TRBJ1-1	TGTGCCAGCAGTACGAACCTCTGGAGCTCGAACACTGAAGCTTTCTTT	CASSTNLWSSNTEAFF
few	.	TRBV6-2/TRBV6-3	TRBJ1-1	TGTGCCAGCAGTTACCGGACCGGTGGCGGCAGGAACACTGAAGCTTTCTTT	CASSYRTGGGRNTEAFF
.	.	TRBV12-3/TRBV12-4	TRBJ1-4	TGTGCCAGCACCCCCGGGGGGCCCTTGTTTTTT	CASTPGGPLFF
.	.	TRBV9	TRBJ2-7	TGTGCCAGCAGCGTAGCTACGTTGGGGTCGGAACAGTACTTC	CASSVATLGSEQYF
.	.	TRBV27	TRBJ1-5	TGTGCCAGCAGTTTCTTGGGTCAGCCCCAGCATTTT	CASSFLGQPQHF
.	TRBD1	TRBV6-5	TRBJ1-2	TGTGCCAGCAGTTACGTGGGACAGGGGAACTATGGCTACACCTTC	CASSYVGQGNYGYTF
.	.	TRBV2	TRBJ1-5	TGTGCCAGCAGTGAAGCGCTTCTGGGTCAGCCCCAGCATTTT	CASSEALLGQPQHF
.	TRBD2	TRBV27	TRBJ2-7	TGTGCCAGCAGTCCTAGCGGGGGGGAATTTAGATACGAGCAGTACTTC	CASSPSGGEFRYEQYF
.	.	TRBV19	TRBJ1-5	TGTGCCAGTAGGGGGAATAGCAATCAGCCCCAGCATTTT	CASRGNSNQPQHF
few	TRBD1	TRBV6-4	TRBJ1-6	TGTGCCAGCCCCGACAGGGGAAGGATATATAATTCACCCCTCCACTTT	CASPDRGRIYNSPLHF
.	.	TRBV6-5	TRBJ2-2	TGTGCCAGCAGTTCAGGCAGACTACGCGGCGGGGAGCTGTTTTTT	CASSSGRLRGGELFF
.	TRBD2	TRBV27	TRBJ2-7	TGTGCCAGCAGCCCCAAGGGACTAGGGACCTACGAGCAGTACTTC	CASSPKGLGTYEQYF
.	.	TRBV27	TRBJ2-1	TGTGCCAGCAGTAAAAGCTGGAGCTCCTACAATGAGCAGTTCTTC	CASSKSWSSYNEQFF
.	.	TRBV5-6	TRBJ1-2	TGTGCCAGCAGCTCTAACCTTGCCGGGGAGTTTAACTATGGCTACACCTTC	CASSSNLAGEFNYGYTF
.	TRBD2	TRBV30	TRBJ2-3	TGTGCCCGCGGGGGGCCGGGCACAGATACGCAGTATTTT	CARGGPGTDTQYF
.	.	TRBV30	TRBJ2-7	TGTGCCTGGAGTGTACCCCGACCATACGAGCAGTACTTC	CAWSVPRPYEQYF
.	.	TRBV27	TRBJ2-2	TGTGCCAGCAGTTTATACCTAGTGGGCGGGGAGCTGTTTTTT	CASSLYLVGGELFF
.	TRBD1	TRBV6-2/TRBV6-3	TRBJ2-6	TGTGCCAGCAGTCCACTCCGGGGACAGGCCCGCTCTGGGGCCAACGTCCTGACTTTC	CASSPLRGQARSGANVLTF